The 11 T cell receptor beta chains below come from one sample, sequenced in a study of cytomegalovirus exposure and HLA in healthy donors. The PCR employed 60 Vbeta primers together with 13 Jbeta primers. Clones were sequenced by immunoSEQ multiplex PCR, and TCRdb holds only the in-frame ones, with some missing. Among under 200,000 clones listed, 84% were seen once. Specimen: PBMCs. The receptors were sampled from a man aged 30 to 39 in good health and CMV-seronegative.

This chain joins TRBV27 and TRBJ1-1; D gene uncertain. CDR3 length equals 15 residues. V lost 3 bases and J lost 1, with 12 bases in between. CDR1 is MNHEY and CDR2 is SMNVEV in the germline V gene (reference sequence). The CDR3 sequence is CASSLAHSPNTEAFF. CDR3 DNA sequence: TGTGCCAGCAGTTTGGCGCACAGCCCGAACACTGAAGCTTTCTTT.

The V gene is TRBV6-1, the J gene TRBJ1-5, with no clear D. This CDR3 region has 15 residues. The ends were cut back, 6 bases at V and 4 bases at J, with 16 bases in the middle. Germline CDR1 MNHNS, CDR2 SASEGT. CDR3 loop: CASRRVSGSNQPQHF. CDR3 DNA sequence: TGTGCCAGCAGGAGGGTATCAGGCTCTAATCAGCCCCAGCATTTT.

This sequence joins TRBV6-6 and TRBJ2-5, with TRBD2 matching 10 bases. The CDR3 loop spans 15 amino acids. Germline values: CDR1 MNHNY, CDR2 SVGAGI (reference sequence). V lost 7 bases to trimming and J lost 7 bases; unmatched junction nucleotides: 12. The CDR3, as DNA: TGTGCCAGCAACCCCATGGGTCTAGCGGGGGCGACCCAGTACTTC. It translates to CASNPMGLAGATQYF.

This chain connects TRBV7-6 to TRBJ1-2, with 7 positions matching TRBD1. CDR1 and CDR2 from the germline V gene are SGHVS and FNYEAQ. The J segment lost 5 bases and the V segment lost 1 base, leaving 10 bases of the junction unmatched. CDR3 size: 16 residues. The CDR3 spells CASSLDPQGVRYGYTF. CDR3 bases: TGTGCCAGCAGCTTAGACCCCCAGGGGGTGAGGTATGGCTACACCTTC.

The chain combines TRBV27 with TRBJ1-1, with 7 bases aligning to TRBD1. Germline lookup yields CDR1 MNHEY and CDR2 SMNVEV (reference sequence). Trimming cost V 8 bases and J 1 base; bases outside gene matches: 7. CDR3 size: 14 residues. Written as DNA, the CDR3 is TGTGCCAGCGCCAGGACAGGAGAGAACACTGAAGCTTTCTTT. Residues: CASARTGENTEAFF.

The V and J genes are TRBV18 and TRBJ1-3, with TRBD1 identical over 8 bases. Germline V CDR1 and CDR2: KGHSH, LQKENI. The CDR3 is 18 amino acids. J was trimmed by 3 bases and V by 2 bases; bases with no gene match: 12. CDR3 sequence (DNA): TGTGCCAGCTCACCAGGGACAGGCCATGGAGTCTTTGGAAACACCATATATTTT. Amino acids: CASSPGTGHGVFGNTIYF.

CDR3 region: CASSIRGGFGEQYF. CDR3 nucleotides: TGTGCCAGCAGTATCAGGGGCGGTTTCGGCGAGCAGTACTTC. The rearrangement links TRBV28 to TRBJ2-5; a possible D gene is TRBD1 (6 bases). The J call may not be correct, given that the DNA end is closer to TRBJ2-7. This CDR3 region has 14 residues. The germline CDR1 and CDR2 sequences are MDHEN and SYDVKM.

The V gene is TRBV4-1, the J gene TRBJ2-7; 7 bases are a match to TRBD2. The V gene's germline CDR1 is MGHRA and CDR2 YSYEKL. Trimming cost V 6 bases and J 2 bases; bases outside gene matches: 7. The CDR3 is 14 amino acids. In nucleotides, the CDR3 is TGCGCCAGCAGTATTTCCCGGGAGGCCTACGAGCAGTACTTC. As protein: CASSISREAYEQYF.

CDR3 in amino acids: CATKTEVVEKLFF. As DNA, the CDR3 is TGTGCCACCAAGACAGAAGTCGTGGAAAAACTGTTTTTT. The chain is built from TRBV15 and TRBJ1-4; a weak D match, TRBD1 (5 bases). The CDR3 runs 13 residues. Germline CDR1 and CDR2: LNHNV and YYDKDF (reference sequence). The V end was cut by 7 bases, the J end by 8 bases, with 14 bases between.

Details on this clone: This sample includes further DNA sequences coding for the same CDR3. The chain is built from TRBV29-1 and TRBJ1-1; D perhaps matches TRBD1 (5 bases). V lost 2 bases and J 1 base, leaving 5 bases between the germline ends. Germline V lookup: CDR1 SQVTM, CDR2 ANQGSEA. The CDR3 spans 12 residues. Here the CDR3 reads CSVETGNTEAFF. Written as DNA, the CDR3 is TGCAGCGTTGAAACAGGGAACACTGAAGCTTTCTTT.

This clone was observed a handful of times. The genes are TRBV5-4 and TRBJ2-7; 7 bases line up with TRBD1. Germline trimming cut 1 base from V and 7 bases from J; bases unmatched to any gene: 8. Germline lookup yields CDR1 SGHNT and CDR2 YYREEE (reference sequence). The CDR3 is 14 amino acids. CDR3 region: CASSLSQGEREQYF. The CDR3 bases are TGTGCCAGCAGCTTGTCGCAGGGGGAGCGGGAGCAGTACTTC.